This paragraph reports one TCR beta chain. This sample stems from a study of technical replicates of blood from a handful of donors. Germline V gene lookup returns CDR1 ENHRY and CDR2 SYGVKD. With 2 bases clipped from V and 5 bases from J, the junction kept 8 bases outside the gene matches. The CDR3 has 16 amino acids. TCRdb keeps only in-frame clones here, not all; method: immunoSEQ multiplex PCR. The table includes 65,000 to 95,000 clones, about 90% detected once. V is TRBV10-3 and J is TRBJ2-2; 7 bases align to TRBD1. Source material: T cells isolated from PBMCs. This receptor was obtained from a human donor in good health. CDR3 loop: CAISEKPGQSTGELFF. The CDR3 DNA sequence: TGTGCCATCAGTGAGAAGCCGGGACAGTCAACCGGGGAGCTGTTTTTT.